These T cell receptor beta chains were read from a single sample in a study of T-cell reconstitution after alpha-beta-depleted transplantation in children. From the PCR reads, TCRdb called clonotypes with MiXCR, one entry per CDR3 protein. The table includes some 200,000 distinct CDR3 sequences, 6.3% detected once. The starting material was PBMCs, obtained before TCRalphabeta/CD19-depleted stem cell transplant. Receptors were obtained from a girl under two years old with combined immunodeficiency, due to receive a stem cell transplant. CDR3s include the opening cysteine and the closing phenylalanine or tryptophan. A D gene is named only where the DNA matches it firmly. Size tells how often a clone was seen (once, few, many) or the class of an expanded clone, and some rows leave it out.

>few|TRBJ1-1|TRBD1|TRBV7-9
CASSQRTGGNTEAFF
TGTGCCAGCAGCCAACGAACAGGGGGGAACACTGAAGCTTTCTTT
>many|TRBJ2-3|TRBD2|TRBV29-1
CSVEIGLAGADTQYF
TGCAGCGTTGAAATAGGACTAGCGGGAGCAGATACGCAGTATTTT
>many|TRBJ2-7|TRBD2|TRBV5-1
CASSLDRTSFEQYF
TGCGCCAGCAGCTTGGATCGGACTAGCTTCGAGCAGTACTTC
>many|TRBJ2-1|TRBD1|TRBV25-1
CASSDRDRGRDEQFF
TGTGCCAGCAGTGATAGGGACAGGGGGCGCGATGAGCAGTTCTTC
>many|TRBJ2-1|NA|TRBV2
CASSEAGGSYNEQFF
TGTGCCAGCAGTGAAGCGGGGGGCTCCTACAATGAGCAGTTCTTC
>many|TRBJ2-4|NA|TRBV4-3
CASSPNGGPRFAKNIQYF
TGCGCCAGCAGCCCCAACGGCGGGCCCCGTTTCGCCAAAAACATTCAGTACTTC
>few|TRBJ2-5|NA|TRBV20-1
CSARPPSLDQETQYF
TGCAGTGCTAGACCGCCCTCCCTCGACCAAGAGACCCAGTACTTC
>many|TRBJ2-1|TRBD2|TRBV7-9
CASSDGLANYNEQFF
TGTGCCAGTTCCGATGGACTAGCGAACTACAATGAGCAGTTCTTC
>NA|TRBJ2-1|TRBD1|TRBV6-5
CASSLLMTGGVYMGDNEQFF
TGTGCCAGCAGTCTACTCATGACAGGGGGCGTATATATGGGCGACAATGAGCAGTTCTTC
>few|TRBJ2-5|TRBD2|TRBV20-1
CSARRDVSGGQETQYF
TGCAGTGCTAGGAGGGATGTTAGCGGGGGGCAAGAGACCCAGTACTTC
>many|TRBJ2-2|TRBD1|TRBV19
CASIPRTGNGELFF
TGTGCCAGTATTCCCCGGACAGGGAACGGGGAGCTGTTTTTT
>many|TRBJ2-1|TRBD2|TRBV7-9
CASSHLSGGYPWDEQFF
TGTGCCAGCAGCCACTTATCCGGGGGGTACCCTTGGGATGAGCAGTTCTTC
>NA|TRBJ2-3|TRBD2|TRBV20-1
CSAKAGTSGTDTQYF
TGCAGTGCGAAGGCCGGGACTAGCGGCACAGATACGCAGTATTTT
>few|TRBJ1-6|NA|TRBV28
CASSLDGRGPPLHF
TGTGCCAGCAGTTTAGACGGCAGGGGCCCACCCCTCCACTTT
>many|TRBJ2-1|NA|TRBV6-2/TRBV6-3
CASSQAHRGGDEQFF
TGTGCCAGCAGTCAAGCACACAGGGGAGGGGATGAGCAGTTCTTC
>many|TRBJ1-3|NA|TRBV12-3/TRBV12-4
CASSSQGTGRNTIYF
TGTGCCAGCAGTTCTCAAGGGACCGGTCGAAACACCATATATTTT
>few|TRBJ2-7|TRBD2|TRBV6-5
CASSYGPSGTPYEQYF
TGTGCCAGCAGTTACGGGCCTAGCGGGACACCCTACGAGCAGTACTTC
>many|TRBJ2-1|NA|TRBV11-2
CASSLEPRDLGSYEQFF
TGTGCCAGCAGCTTAGAACCCCGGGACCTAGGATCATATGAGCAGTTCTTC
>many|TRBJ2-7|NA|TRBV7-6
CASSPPGGDVYEQYF
TGTGCCAGCAGCCCCCCAGGCGGGGACGTTTACGAGCAGTACTTC
>many|TRBJ2-1|NA|TRBV4-1
CASSPEGGSYNEQFF
TGCGCCAGCAGCCCAGAAGGGGGCTCCTACAATGAGCAGTTCTTC
>NA|TRBJ2-5|NA|TRBV7-8
CASSQRAYQETQYF
TGTGCCAGCAGCCAGAGGGCCTACCAAGAGACCCAGTACTTC
>few|TRBJ2-1|NA|TRBV9
CASSEEGNEQFF
TGTGCCAGCAGCGAGGAGGGGAATGAGCAGTTCTTC
>many|TRBJ2-1|NA|TRBV4-3
CASSQGTANNEQFF
TGCGCCAGCAGCCAAGGAACAGCTAACAATGAGCAGTTCTTC
>many|TRBJ2-3|TRBD2|TRBV28
CASSQLQLAGSTDTQYF
TGTGCCAGCAGCCAGCTCCAGCTAGCGGGGAGCACAGATACGCAGTATTTT
>NA|TRBJ2-1|NA|TRBV28
CASSLYASSYNEQFF
TGTGCCAGCAGTTTATATGCAAGCTCCTACAATGAGCAGTTCTTC
>many|TRBJ2-3|NA|TRBV24-1
CATSDPRTAPDTQYF
TGTGCCACCAGTGATCCCCGGACAGCGCCCGATACGCAGTATTTT
>NA|TRBJ2-3|NA|TRBV5-6
CASSYGLGRADTQYF
TGTGCCAGCAGCTACGGACTCGGGCGGGCAGATACGCAGTATTTT
>many|TRBJ1-2|NA|TRBV20-1
CSASVDGLYGYTF
TGCAGTGCTAGTGTGGACGGTCTCTATGGCTACACCTTC
>many|TRBJ1-2|NA|TRBV7-9
CASSSPVVTYGYTF
TGTGCCAGCAGCTCGCCGGTGGTCACCTATGGCTACACCTTC
>many|TRBJ1-2|NA|TRBV9
CASSVGRYGYTF
TGTGCCAGCAGCGTAGGTCGGTATGGCTACACCTTC
>many|TRBJ2-3|NA|TRBV7-2
CASSFSSPDTQYF
TGTGCCAGCAGCTTTTCCAGCCCAGATACGCAGTATTTT
>medium-sized|TRBJ2-1|TRBD2|TRBV5-1
CASSSTSGGVYEQFF
TGCGCCAGCAGTTCGACTAGCGGGGGGGTATATGAGCAGTTCTTC
>many|TRBJ1-2|NA|TRBV20-1
CSGRQGYGYTF
TGCAGTGGAAGGCAGGGATATGGCTACACCTTC
>many|TRBJ2-3|NA|TRBV6-5
CASSYGGGTDTQYF
TGTGCCAGCAGTTACGGGGGCGGGACAGATACGCAGTATTTT
>many|TRBJ2-1|NA|TRBV3-1
CASSQDLARYNEQFF
TGTGCCAGCAGCCAAGACCTAGCGAGGTACAATGAGCAGTTCTTC
>many|TRBJ1-3|NA|TRBV10-3
CASEGPDTIYF
TGTGCCAGCGAAGGCCCGGACACCATATATTTT
>few|TRBJ2-1|NA|TRBV14
CASSPQKTAGVLNEQFF
TGTGCCAGCAGCCCTCAAAAGACAGCAGGGGTCTTAAATGAGCAGTTCTTC
>many|TRBJ2-7|TRBD2|TRBV20-1
CSVPGGTSYEQYF
TGCAGTGTTCCCGGGGGGACCTCCTACGAGCAGTACTTC
>NA|TRBJ2-5|TRBD2|TRBV11-2
CASSLTSGPSGGGETQYF
TGTGCCAGCAGCTTGACTAGCGGCCCTTCTGGGGGGGGAGAGACCCAGTACTTC
>many|TRBJ1-1|TRBD1|TRBV27
CASGQGSYTEAFF
TGTGCCAGCGGACAGGGATCATACACTGAAGCTTTCTTT
>many|TRBJ2-3|TRBD2|TRBV29-1
CSVQGTSGTPDTQYF
TGCAGCGTCCAGGGGACTAGCGGGACTCCAGATACGCAGTATTTT
>many|TRBJ1-1|NA|TRBV13
CASSPGMSTEAFF
TGTGCCAGCAGCCCAGGGATGAGCACTGAAGCTTTCTTT